A selection of T cell receptor beta chains follows, all from one sample in a study of cytomegalovirus exposure and HLA in healthy donors. Sequenced by immunoSEQ multiplex PCR; TCRdb stores in-frame clones only, minus some. In the table there are 150,000 to 200,000 clones, 60% to 85% of which are singletons. Sequenced material: PBMCs. The receptors here all came from a woman aged 45-65 years in good health and CMV-seropositive. CDR3s include the opening cysteine and the closing phenylalanine or tryptophan. The D gene is left open where the match is weak. Some rows have no size entry. The others give once, few or many, or a class for an expanded clone.

d_gene: TRBD1; abundance: .; j_gene: TRBJ1-2; v_gene: TRBV27; CDR3aa: CASSPTGDGYTF; CDR3nt: TGTGCCAGCAGTCCAACAGGGGACGGCTACACCTTC
d_gene: .; abundance: .; j_gene: TRBJ1-5; v_gene: TRBV11-2; CDR3aa: CASSLGGYSNQPQHF; CDR3nt: TGTGCCAGCAGCTTGGGAGGATATAGCAATCAGCCCCAGCATTTT
d_gene: .; abundance: .; j_gene: TRBJ2-5; v_gene: TRBV5-1; CDR3aa: CASSLQLKETQYF; CDR3nt: TGCGCCAGCAGCTTACAGTTGAAAGAGACCCAGTACTTC
d_gene: .; abundance: .; j_gene: TRBJ1-4; v_gene: TRBV30; CDR3aa: CAWNRATNEKLFF; CDR3nt: TGTGCCTGGAACAGGGCAACTAATGAAAAACTGTTTTTT
d_gene: TRBD2; abundance: .; j_gene: TRBJ2-3; v_gene: TRBV9; CDR3aa: CASSVGTSGGSDTDTQYF; CDR3nt: TGTGCCAGCAGCGTAGGGACTAGCGGGGGGTCCGACACAGATACGCAGTATTTT
d_gene: TRBD1; abundance: .; j_gene: TRBJ1-5; v_gene: TRBV2; CDR3aa: CASSQDRVGQPQHF; CDR3nt: TGTGCCAGCTCGCAGGACAGGGTCGGCCAGCCCCAGCATTTT
d_gene: .; abundance: .; j_gene: TRBJ1-2; v_gene: TRBV5-1; CDR3aa: CASEYVGRGYGYTF; CDR3nt: TGCGCCAGCGAATACGTGGGCAGGGGCTACGGCTACACCTTC
d_gene: .; abundance: .; j_gene: TRBJ1-1; v_gene: TRBV6-1; CDR3aa: CASSEFVGHYTEAFF; CDR3nt: TGTGCCAGCAGTGAATTCGTTGGACACTACACTGAAGCTTTCTTT
d_gene: .; abundance: .; j_gene: TRBJ2-6; v_gene: TRBV19; CDR3aa: CASNPKGAGANVLTF; CDR3nt: TGTGCCAGTAACCCCAAGGGAGCTGGGGCCAACGTCCTGACTTTC
d_gene: TRBD1; abundance: .; j_gene: TRBJ1-1; v_gene: TRBV19; CDR3aa: CASQRGTGGARGLEAFF; CDR3nt: TGTGCCAGTCAACGAGGGACAGGGGGCGCAAGGGGGTTGGAAGCTTTCTTT
d_gene: .; abundance: .; j_gene: TRBJ2-1; v_gene: TRBV5-4; CDR3aa: CASSGERGTAYNEQFF; CDR3nt: TGTGCCAGCAGCGGTGAACGGGGGACCGCCTACAATGAGCAGTTCTTC
d_gene: .; abundance: .; j_gene: TRBJ1-5; v_gene: TRBV7-6; CDR3aa: CASSQFSGQPQHF; CDR3nt: TGTGCCAGCAGCCAATTCAGCGGCCAGCCCCAGCATTTT
d_gene: .; abundance: .; j_gene: TRBJ1-4; v_gene: TRBV5-1; CDR3aa: CASSLSGTQNEKLFF; CDR3nt: TGCGCCAGCAGCTTGTCCGGGACACAGAATGAAAAACTGTTTTTT
d_gene: .; abundance: .; j_gene: TRBJ1-1; v_gene: TRBV29-1; CDR3aa: CSVDLQMNTEAFF; CDR3nt: TGCAGCGTTGATCTTCAGATGAACACTGAAGCTTTCTTT
d_gene: TRBD2; abundance: .; j_gene: TRBJ2-3; v_gene: TRBV27; CDR3aa: CASSLSRGDRHTQYF; CDR3nt: TGTGCCAGCAGTTTATCTCGGGGGGACCGGCATACGCAGTATTTT
d_gene: .; abundance: .; j_gene: TRBJ1-5; v_gene: TRBV2; CDR3aa: CASSKDSAQPQHF; CDR3nt: TGTGCCAGCAGTAAGGACAGTGCTCAGCCCCAGCATTTT
d_gene: .; abundance: .; j_gene: TRBJ1-1; v_gene: TRBV2; CDR3aa: CASREALGYTEAFF; CDR3nt: TGTGCCAGCAGAGAGGCCTTAGGATACACTGAAGCTTTCTTT
d_gene: .; abundance: .; j_gene: TRBJ1-5; v_gene: TRBV7-2; CDR3aa: CASSFTRDQPQHF; CDR3nt: TGTGCCAGCAGCTTTACGAGGGATCAGCCCCAGCATTTT
d_gene: .; abundance: .; j_gene: TRBJ1-4; v_gene: TRBV9; CDR3aa: CASSVAIRDNEKLFF; CDR3nt: TGTGCCAGCAGCGTAGCAATCAGGGATAATGAAAAACTGTTTTTT
d_gene: .; abundance: .; j_gene: TRBJ1-5; v_gene: TRBV7-5; CDR3aa: CVRSPNHRAGVVPQHF; CDR3nt: TGTGTCAGAAGCCCCAACCACAGGGCCGGCGTTGTGCCCCAGCATTTT
d_gene: TRBD1; abundance: .; j_gene: TRBJ1-2; v_gene: TRBV6-6; CDR3aa: CASSYSGTGGCGYTF; CDR3nt: TGTGCCAGCAGTTACTCCGGGACAGGGGGCTGTGGCTACACCTTC
d_gene: .; abundance: .; j_gene: TRBJ2-1; v_gene: TRBV6-6; CDR3aa: CASSSPPQQFF; CDR3nt: TGTGCCAGCAGTTCCCCCCCTCAGCAGTTCTTC
d_gene: TRBD2; abundance: .; j_gene: TRBJ2-7; v_gene: TRBV2; CDR3aa: CASSDSGATYEQYF; CDR3nt: TGTGCCAGCAGTGATAGCGGGGCGACCTACGAGCAGTACTTC
d_gene: TRBD1; abundance: .; j_gene: TRBJ2-7; v_gene: TRBV10-3; CDR3aa: CAISSGQGIGEQYF; CDR3nt: TGTGCCATCAGTTCGGGACAGGGGATCGGCGAGCAGTACTTC
d_gene: TRBD2; abundance: .; j_gene: TRBJ2-3; v_gene: TRBV10-1; CDR3aa: CASTAGGRADTQYF; CDR3nt: TGCGCCAGCACGGCGGGGGGCCGGGCAGATACGCAGTATTTT
d_gene: .; abundance: .; j_gene: TRBJ1-2; v_gene: TRBV6-6; CDR3aa: CASSYSVLGEGAF; CDR3nt: TGTGCCAGCAGTTACTCCGTATTGGGGGAGGGCGCCTTC
d_gene: TRBD2; abundance: .; j_gene: TRBJ2-3; v_gene: TRBV2; CDR3aa: CASSEGASGGVTDTQYF; CDR3nt: TGTGCCAGCAGTGAAGGCGCTAGCGGGGGGGTCACAGATACGCAGTATTTT
d_gene: .; abundance: .; j_gene: TRBJ1-1; v_gene: TRBV5-5; CDR3aa: CASSFRGGTEAFF; CDR3nt: TGTGCCAGCAGCTTCCGGGGAGGCACTGAAGCTTTCTTT
d_gene: .; abundance: .; j_gene: TRBJ2-3; v_gene: TRBV5-1; CDR3aa: CASSLGLDQWGTDTQYF; CDR3nt: TGCGCCAGCAGCTTGGGACTGGATCAGTGGGGCACAGATACGCAGTATTTT
d_gene: .; abundance: few; j_gene: TRBJ2-3; v_gene: TRBV4-2; CDR3aa: CASSGGNTDTQYF; CDR3nt: TGTGCCAGCAGCGGCGGGAACACAGATACGCAGTATTTT
d_gene: .; abundance: .; j_gene: TRBJ2-3; v_gene: TRBV7-3; CDR3aa: CASSLIGTLSTDTQYF; CDR3nt: TGTGCCAGCAGCTTAATCGGGACACTCAGCACAGATACGCAGTATTTT
d_gene: .; abundance: few; j_gene: TRBJ1-2; v_gene: TRBV6-6; CDR3aa: CASVPEPGPYGYTF; CDR3nt: TGTGCCAGCGTCCCCGAGCCAGGCCCCTATGGCTACACCTTC
d_gene: TRBD2; abundance: .; j_gene: TRBJ2-1; v_gene: TRBV9; CDR3aa: CASSVDSRGVYNEQFF; CDR3nt: TGTGCCAGCAGCGTAGATTCTCGGGGGGTTTACAATGAGCAGTTCTTC
d_gene: .; abundance: few; j_gene: TRBJ1-1; v_gene: TRBV5-1; CDR3aa: CASKAGNTEAFF; CDR3nt: TGCGCCAGCAAAGCCGGGAACACTGAAGCTTTCTTT
d_gene: .; abundance: .; j_gene: TRBJ1-2; v_gene: TRBV5-8; CDR3aa: CASSFSYGYTF; CDR3nt: TGTGCCAGCAGCTTCTCCTATGGCTACACCTTC
d_gene: .; abundance: .; j_gene: TRBJ2-7; v_gene: TRBV18; CDR3aa: CASSPPRGLNLQTYEQYF; CDR3nt: TGTGCCAGCTCACCACCGAGAGGACTGAACCTCCAAACCTACGAGCAGTACTTC
d_gene: .; abundance: .; j_gene: TRBJ2-1; v_gene: TRBV9; CDR3aa: CASSVVLGGPGNEQFF; CDR3nt: TGTGCCAGCAGCGTAGTCCTCGGGGGGCCAGGCAATGAGCAGTTCTTC
d_gene: .; abundance: .; j_gene: TRBJ2-5; v_gene: TRBV6-6; CDR3aa: CASSPPQATREETQYF; CDR3nt: TGTGCCAGCAGTCCCCCCCAGGCAACGAGGGAAGAGACCCAGTACTTC
d_gene: .; abundance: few; j_gene: TRBJ2-7; v_gene: TRBV7-9; CDR3aa: CASSPQRSEGYEQYF; CDR3nt: TGTGCCAGCAGCCCCCAGAGGTCCGAGGGCTACGAGCAGTACTTC